A single sample gave rise to the 19 T cell receptor beta chains below, sequenced in a study of T cells in Graves' hyperthyroidism and ophthalmopathy. Amplified TCR beta CDR3 regions came from RNA transcripts. With the HTBI primer set, the TCR CDR3 went through a first round of RT-PCR. In TCRdb, the multiplex PCR reads were re-called with MiXCR into one record per CDR3 protein. The table includes around 420,000 distinct CDR3 sequences, approximately 15% detected once. Material: blood. All receptors come from a young woman with Graves' hyperthyroidism.

In its sample, this clonotype was seen a few times. The chain employs TRBV15 and TRBJ1-2; D unclear. Germline loops: CDR1 LNHNV, CDR2 YYDKDF (reference sequence). V was cut by 5 bases and J by 4 bases, with 14 bases left in between. The CDR3 is 14 amino acids. The CDR3 sequence is CATSFTSVSYGYTF. CDR3 nucleotide sequence: TGTGCCACCAGCTTTACCTCAGTGAGCTATGGCTACACCTTC.

This clonotype was found many times. This sequence joins TRBV7-9 and TRBJ2-7; 9 nucleotides match TRBD1. CDR3 length: 15 amino acids. CDR1 is SEHNR, CDR2 FQNEAQ, per germline (reference sequence). The trim removed 4 bases at V and 6 bases at J, leaving 10 bases unmatched. The CDR3 protein is CASSSSGTGSSEQYF. The CDR3 coding sequence is TGTGCCAGCAGCTCCTCCGGGACAGGGAGTTCCGAGCAGTACTTC.

This clonotype was detected a few times. V gene TRBV4-1 combines with J gene TRBJ2-7; 9 bases are shared with TRBD2. Germline values: CDR1 MGHRA, CDR2 YSYEKL. The V segment lost 1 base and the J segment 4 bases; nucleotides outside the gene matches: 8. The CDR3 has 16 amino acids. This CDR3 is CASSQGPRTSAYEQYF. The CDR3 DNA is TGCGCCAGCAGCCAAGGACCTCGGACTAGCGCATACGAGCAGTACTTC.

The chain combines TRBV6-1 with TRBJ1-4; TRBD1 aligns across 8 bases. Germline values: CDR1 MNHNS, CDR2 SASEGT. Trimming cost V 6 bases and J 3 bases; bases outside gene matches: 0. The CDR3 has 13 residues. The CDR3 spells CASRGQANEKLFF. The CDR3 DNA reads TGTGCCAGCAGGGGACAGGCTAATGAAAAACTGTTTTTT.

The chain combines TRBV15 with TRBJ2-2, with 7 nucleotides matching TRBD1. V shed 0 bases and J 3 bases; nucleotides not matched to a gene: 7. Germline CDR1 is LNHNV and CDR2 is YYDKDF (reference sequence). The CDR3 totals 17 residues. The CDR3 here is CATSRDHRGRYTGELFF. The CDR3 coding sequence is TGTGCCACCAGCAGAGATCATAGGGGGCGCTACACCGGGGAGCTGTTTTTT. Full variable domain (missing parts from reference TRBV15 and TRBJ2-2): DAMVIQNPRYQVTQFGKPVTLSCSQTLNHNVMYWYQQKSSQAPKLLFHYYDKDFNNEADTPDNFQSRRPNTSFCFLDIRSPGLGDTAMYLCATSRDHRGRYTGELFFGEGSRLTVL.

This clonotype was observed many times. The J gene is TRBJ1-1, the V gene TRBV11-2, with 7 bases that match TRBD1. CDR3 length: 12 residues. Germline V lookup: CDR1 SGHAT, CDR2 FQNNGV. Trimming removed 2 bases from V and 11 bases from J; junction bases left unmatched: 5. The CDR3 region is CASSLRDRAAFF. The CDR3 DNA sequence: TGTGCCAGCAGCTTAAGAGACAGGGCGGCTTTCTTT. Full variable domain (rest looked up from reference TRBV11-2 and TRBJ1-1): EAGVAQSPRYKIIEKRQSVAFWCNPISGHATLYWYQQILGQGPKLLIQFQNNGVVDDSQLPKDRFSAERLKGVDSTLKIQPAKLEDSAVYLCASSLRDRAAFFGQGTRLTVV.

Remarks on this clonotype: A single base separates this from a much larger clone, so it may be a read error. This chain uses TRBV28 with TRBJ2-5, with a tentative D call TRBD1 (5 bases). The CDR3 is 14 residues long. Germline CDR1 and CDR2: MDHEN and SYDVKM. Trimming cost V 1 base and J 4 bases, with 10 bases left between them. The DNA for the CDR3 is TGTGCCAGCAGTTTATTGACAGACCGAGAGACCCAGTACTTC. Translating gives CASSLLTDRETQYF.

This chain uses TRBV12-3 or TRBV12-4 with TRBJ1-5; D remains unclear. V shed 5 bases and J shed 6 bases, with 8 bases lying between them. The CDR3 is 12 residues long. Written as DNA, the CDR3 is TGTGCCAGCAGTGAGTCGAGTCAGCCCCAGCATTTT. This gives the protein CASSESSQPQHF.

The table lists this clonotype with many counts. The J gene is TRBJ2-7, the V gene TRBV27, with TRBD1 matching over 8 bases. From germline, CDR1 is MNHEY and CDR2 SMNVEV (reference sequence). This CDR3 is built from 15 residues. V was clipped by 5 bases and J by 2 bases; unmatched bases: 8. The CDR3 reads CASSRDRGPTYEQYF. For the CDR3, the DNA is TGTGCCAGCAGTCGCGACAGGGGTCCCACCTACGAGCAGTACTTC.

The rearrangement links TRBV28 to TRBJ2-1; possibly TRBD1 or TRBD2 for D (5 bases each). Germline V gene lookup returns CDR1 MDHEN and CDR2 SYDVKM. V lost 2 bases, J lost 8 bases, and 16 bases lay in between. The CDR3 is made up of 15 amino acids. CDR3 in amino acids: CASSLPGGRVDEQFF. The CDR3 DNA reads TGTGCCAGCAGTTTACCTGGGGGTCGGGTCGATGAGCAGTTCTTC. The entire variable domain, with the rest obtained from reference TRBV28 and TRBJ2-1, is as follows: DVKVTQSSRYLVKRTGEKVFLECVQDMDHENMFWYRQDPGLGLRLIYFSYDVKMKEKGDIPEGYSVSREKKERFSLILESASTNQTSMYLCASSLPGGRVDEQFFGPGTRLTVL.

The rearrangement uses TRBV19 and TRBJ1-4; D is possibly TRBD1 (6 bases). With 6 bases removed from V and 5 bases from J, the gap between germline ends came to 10 bases. Germline loops: CDR1 LNHDA, CDR2 SQIVND (reference sequence). The CDR3 runs 13 residues. DNA of the CDR3: TGTGCCAGTAGGGGGGCGCCAAATGAAAAACTGTTTTTT. Amino acids: CASRGAPNEKLFF.

The table lists this clonotype with a few counts. This rearrangement joins TRBV19 to TRBJ2-1; TRBD2 matches 13 bases. The J segment lost 4 bases and the V segment lost 5 bases, leaving 8 bases of the junction unmatched. Germline-derived CDR1 and CDR2 are LNHDA and SQIVND (reference sequence). The CDR3 spans 17 residues. CDR3 sequence: CASSPRTSGSMYNEQFF. CDR3 nucleotides: TGTGCCAGTAGTCCCCGGACTAGCGGGAGTATGTACAATGAGCAGTTCTTC.

This clonotype was recorded at least ten times. The chain combines TRBV12-3 or TRBV12-4 with TRBJ2-2, with 12 bases aligning to TRBD1. CDR3 length equals 17 residues. Trimming took 2 bases from V and 5 from J; bases not matched to a gene: 6. The DNA of the CDR3 is TGTGCCAGCAGTTTACCCCCGGGACAGGGGGCAACCGGGGAGCTGTTTTTT. Amino acids: CASSLPPGQGATGELFF.

This clonotype was seen many times. The chain recombines TRBV4-2 with TRBJ2-4, with D perhaps assigned TRBD1 or TRBD2 (5 bases each). The V and J ends lost 1 base and 0 bases respectively, with 19 bases between them. Germline CDR1 LGHNA, CDR2 YNFKEQ. This CDR3 has 19 residues. The CDR3 DNA is TGTGCCAGCAGCCAAGTAGCGACTCGTGGGGCGCGAGCCAAAAACATTCAGTACTTC. Protein: CASSQVATRGARAKNIQYF.

This clonotype has ten or more counts. An end of the junction does not agree with germline; a read error may underlie this. This chain links TRBV7-2 with TRBJ2-1; 13 nucleotides line up with TRBD2. The germline V gene encodes CDR1 SGHTA and CDR2 FQGNSA. CDR3 length: 15 amino acids. CDR3 loop: CASSLEVGLAGRLLF. The CDR3 DNA reads TGTGCCAGCAGCTTAGAAGTGGGACTAGCGGGACGGCTCCTCTTC.

The V gene is TRBV29-1, the J gene TRBJ2-1, with D perhaps matching TRBD2 (5 bases). The CDR3 is 13 residues long. The V end lost 7 bases, the J end lost 7 bases, and 17 bases lay between the germline ends. Germline loops: CDR1 SQVTM, CDR2 ANQGSEA. CDR3 region: CSGVGSEGNEQFF. The CDR3 nucleotides are TGCAGCGGTGTGGGGAGCGAGGGTAATGAGCAGTTCTTC.

This clonotype was counted at least ten times. The chain couples TRBV30 to TRBJ2-7; D possibly corresponds to TRBD2 (6 bases). This CDR3 spans 14 amino acids. V lost 0 bases, J lost 3 bases, and 12 bases lay in between. Germline assignment: CDR1 GTSNPN and CDR2 SVGIG (reference sequence). The CDR3 loop reads CAWSVVPGDYEQYF. The CDR3 DNA reads TGTGCCTGGAGTGTAGTCCCGGGGGACTACGAGCAGTACTTC.

This chain joins TRBV12-3 or TRBV12-4 and TRBJ1-3; unclear D gene. CDR3 size: 14 residues. Trimming stripped 6 bases from V and 0 bases from J, with 9 bases between. The CDR3 DNA follows: TGTGCCAGCAGCGCTGTGGTCTCTGGAAACACCATATATTTT. It specifies CASSAVVSGNTIYF.

This clonotype has a count of ten or more. At one of its ends the junction is not consistent with the germline gene, which may arise from a read error. This chain connects TRBV7-7 to TRBJ2-1; the match to TRBD1 covers 9 bases. Germline values: CDR1 SSHAT, CDR2 FNYEAQ (reference sequence). This CDR3 is built from 14 residues. Here the CDR3 reads CASSPGQGSHEQFF. CDR3 coding DNA: TGTGCTAGCAGTCCGGGACAGGGCTCCCATGAGCAGTTCTTC. The full variable domain, in which reference TRBV7-7 and TRBJ2-1 provide the parts outside the CDR3, is GAGVSQSPRYKVTKRGQDVTLRCDPISSHATLYWYQQALGQGPEFLTYFNYEAQPDKSGLPSDRFSAERPEGSISTLTIQRTEQRDSAMYRCASSPGQGSHEQFFGPGTRLTVL.